The rows below give T cell receptor beta chains drawn from one sample of a study of T cells in Graves' hyperthyroidism and ophthalmopathy. TCRdb re-derived calls from the multiplex PCR reads in MiXCR, one entry per CDR3 protein. The sample contains some 510,000 distinct CDR3 sequences, about 45% of which appear only once. The material sequenced was peripheral blood or thyroid tissue (not recorded which). Receptors originate from a woman aged 18-29 years with Graves' hyperthyroidism. Each CDR3 is given with its conserved first and last residue. Fields, in order: J gene, V gene, D gene, clone size, CDR3 DNA, CDR3 protein. D genes are given only for firm matches. Size values are once, few and many counts, or a class for expanded clones, and some rows have none.

J: TRBJ1-4; V: TRBV7-2; D: TRBD1; size: NA; DNA: TGTGCCAGCAGCGCCCGACAGGGTTTTGGCGAAAAACTGTTTTTT; CDR3: CASSARQGFGEKLFF
J: TRBJ2-5; V: TRBV7-2; D: NA; size: NA; DNA: TGTGCCAGCAGCTTAGATCTGGAGGAGTCGGAGACCCAGTACTTC; CDR3: CASSLDLEESETQYF
J: TRBJ2-7; V: TRBV10-3; D: TRBD1; size: many; DNA: TGTGCCATCAGTGACATAACCGGGACAGGGGACTACGAGCAGTACTTC; CDR3: CAISDITGTGDYEQYF
J: TRBJ1-1; V: TRBV2; D: NA; size: NA; DNA: TGTGCTAGAGAGGACAGCCTGAACACTGAAGCTTTCTTT; CDR3: CAREDSLNTEAFF
J: TRBJ1-5; V: TRBV10-3; D: TRBD1; size: few; DNA: TGTGCCATCAGTGAGCCGGGACAGGGTATCAGCAATCAGCCCCAGCATTTT; CDR3: CAISEPGQGISNQPQHF
J: TRBJ2-5; V: TRBV10-3; D: TRBD2; size: NA; DNA: TGTGCCATCAGTCTTTCTAGCGGGAGCACCCACCAAGAGACCCAGTGCTTC; CDR3: CAISLSSGSTHQETQCF
J: TRBJ2-5; V: TRBV29-1; D: NA; size: many; DNA: TGCAGCGTAGCGGGTGCCCAAGAGACCCAGTACTTC; CDR3: CSVAGAQETQYF
J: TRBJ1-3; V: TRBV7-2; D: NA; size: few; DNA: TGTGCCAGCAGTCCCAACTTTGGAAACACCATATATTTT; CDR3: CASSPNFGNTIYF
J: TRBJ2-7; V: TRBV7-2; D: NA; size: NA; DNA: TGTGCCAGCAGCCAACAAACGGGCTCCTACGAGCAGTACTTC; CDR3: CASSQQTGSYEQYF
J: TRBJ2-5; V: TRBV2; D: TRBD1; size: NA; DNA: TGTGCCATCAGGGACAGGGCCGGCAGCCAAGAGACCCAGTACTTC; CDR3: CAIRDRAGSQETQYF
J: TRBJ2-6; V: TRBV7-2; D: NA; size: NA; DNA: TGTGCCAGCAGCAAAGGGCCGAGCCAGGCCAACGTCCTGACTTTC; CDR3: CASSKGPSQANVLTF
J: TRBJ2-7; V: TRBV6-5; D: TRBD2; size: NA; DNA: TGTGCCAGCAGTTACCTAGCGGAAGCCTCCTACGAGCAGTACTTC; CDR3: CASSYLAEASYEQYF
J: TRBJ2-2; V: TRBV2; D: NA; size: NA; DNA: TGTGCCAGCAGAGACCAGCGAAGCGCCGGGGAGCTGTTTTTT; CDR3: CASRDQRSAGELFF
J: TRBJ1-5; V: TRBV7-2; D: NA; size: NA; DNA: TGTGCCAGCAGCCCAGCTACTGATCAGCCCCAGCATTTT; CDR3: CASSPATDQPQHF
J: TRBJ1-1; V: TRBV20-1; D: NA; size: few; DNA: TGCAGTGCTAGAGATGGCAGGGTGAACACTGAAGCTTTCTTT; CDR3: CSARDGRVNTEAFF
J: TRBJ2-5; V: TRBV5-1; D: TRBD2; size: once; DNA: TGCGCCAGCAGCTTAGGGTCTAGCGGGAGAGGGCGCTCAGAGACCCAGTACTTC; CDR3: CASSLGSSGRGRSETQYF
J: TRBJ1-1; V: TRBV2; D: NA; size: many; DNA: TGTGCCAGCAGTGAGCTTAGGGTGAACACTGAAGCTTTCTTT; CDR3: CASSELRVNTEAFF
J: TRBJ1-1; V: TRBV10-3; D: NA; size: many; DNA: TGTGCCATCAGTGAGTCGACGGATTCAGGGGCTTTCTTT; CDR3: CAISESTDSGAFF
J: TRBJ1-2; V: TRBV2; D: TRBD1; size: NA; DNA: TGTGCCAGCAGTTCGGACAGGCCTAGAGGCTACACCTTC; CDR3: CASSSDRPRGYTF
J: TRBJ1-3; V: TRBV2; D: NA; size: NA; DNA: TGTGCCGGCAGCATCAAGTGGGGCTCTGGAAACACCATATATTTT; CDR3: CAGSIKWGSGNTIYF
J: TRBJ1-1; V: TRBV9; D: NA; size: many; DNA: TGTGCCAGCAGCGTAGGGGGAGAGAACACTGAAGCTTTCTTT; CDR3: CASSVGGENTEAFF
J: TRBJ1-6; V: TRBV19; D: NA; size: NA; DNA: TGTGCCAGTAGTAGAGCGGGCTATTCACCCCTCCACTTT; CDR3: CASSRAGYSPLHF